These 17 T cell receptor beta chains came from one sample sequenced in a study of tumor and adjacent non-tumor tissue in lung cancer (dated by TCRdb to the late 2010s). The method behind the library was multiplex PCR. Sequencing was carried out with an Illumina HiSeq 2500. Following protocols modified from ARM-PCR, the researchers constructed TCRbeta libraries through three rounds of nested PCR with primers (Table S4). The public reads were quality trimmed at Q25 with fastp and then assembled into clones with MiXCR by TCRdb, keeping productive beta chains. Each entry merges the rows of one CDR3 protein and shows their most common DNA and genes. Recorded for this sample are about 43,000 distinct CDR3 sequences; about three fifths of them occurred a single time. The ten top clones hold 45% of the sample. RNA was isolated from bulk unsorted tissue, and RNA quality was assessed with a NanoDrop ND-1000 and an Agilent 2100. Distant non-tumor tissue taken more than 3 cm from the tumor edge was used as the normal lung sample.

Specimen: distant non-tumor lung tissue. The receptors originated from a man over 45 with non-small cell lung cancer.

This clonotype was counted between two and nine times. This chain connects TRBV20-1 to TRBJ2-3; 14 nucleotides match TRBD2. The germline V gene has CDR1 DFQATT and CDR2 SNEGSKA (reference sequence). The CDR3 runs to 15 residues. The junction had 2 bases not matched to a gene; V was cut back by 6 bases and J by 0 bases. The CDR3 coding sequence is TGCAGTGCCGGGACTAGCGGGAGCAGCACAGATACGCAGTATTTT. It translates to CSAGTSGSSTDTQYF.

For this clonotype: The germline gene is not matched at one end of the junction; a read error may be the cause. The CDR3 coding sequence is TGTGCCAACAGTCCGACATCAGGGACCGCGGGCTACGAGCAGTACTTC. This translates into CANSPTSGTAGYEQYF. This chain links TRBV28 with TRBJ2-7, with D tentatively TRBD1 or TRBD2 (5 bases each). This CDR3 has 16 residues. Germline V gene lookup returns CDR1 MDHEN and CDR2 SYDVKM.

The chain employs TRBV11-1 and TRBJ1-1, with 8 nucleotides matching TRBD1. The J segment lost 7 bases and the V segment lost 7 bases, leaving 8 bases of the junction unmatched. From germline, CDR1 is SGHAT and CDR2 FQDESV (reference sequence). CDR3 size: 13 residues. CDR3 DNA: TGTGCCAGCACCCCCATGACAGGGGATGAAGCTTTCTTT. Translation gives CASTPMTGDEAFF.

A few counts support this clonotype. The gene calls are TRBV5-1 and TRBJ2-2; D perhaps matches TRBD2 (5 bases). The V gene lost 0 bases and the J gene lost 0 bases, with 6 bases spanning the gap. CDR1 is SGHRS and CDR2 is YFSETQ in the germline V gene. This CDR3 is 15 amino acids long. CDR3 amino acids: CASSLEGANTGELFF. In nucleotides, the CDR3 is TGCGCCAGCAGCTTGGAGGGAGCGAACACCGGGGAGCTGTTTTTT.

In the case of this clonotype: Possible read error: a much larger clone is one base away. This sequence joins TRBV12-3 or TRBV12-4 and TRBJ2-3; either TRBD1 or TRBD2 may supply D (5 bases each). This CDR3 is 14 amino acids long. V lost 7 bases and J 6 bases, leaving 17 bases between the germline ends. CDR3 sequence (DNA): TGTGCCAGCACCCCGACAGAGGGCGGGGATACGCAGTATTTT. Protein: CASTPTEGGDTQYF.

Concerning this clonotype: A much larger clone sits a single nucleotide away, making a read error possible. CDR3: CTSTGAPSYEQYF. The CDR3 coding sequence is TGTACCAGCACTGGGGCCCCCTCCTACGAGCAGTACTTC. The chain couples TRBV2 to TRBJ2-7; a possible D gene is TRBD1 (5 bases). There are 13 residues in the CDR3. Per the germline V gene, CDR1 is SNHLY and CDR2 is FYNNEI.

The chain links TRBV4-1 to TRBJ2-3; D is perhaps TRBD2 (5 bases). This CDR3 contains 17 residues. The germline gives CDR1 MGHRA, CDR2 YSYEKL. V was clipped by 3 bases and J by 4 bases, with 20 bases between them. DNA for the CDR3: TGCGCCAGCAGCCACACTAGGGATGGTAGCAAGCCAGATACGCAGTATTTT. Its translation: CASSHTRDGSKPDTQYF.

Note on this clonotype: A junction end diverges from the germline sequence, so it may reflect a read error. The CDR3: CANSLRQGNTWELFF. DNA of the CDR3: TGTGCCAACAGCTTAAGACAGGGGAACACCTGGGAGCTGTTTTTT. This chain links TRBV11-2 with TRBJ2-2, with 8 positions matching TRBD1. The CDR3 has 15 residues. Looked up from germline, CDR1 is SGHAT and CDR2 is FQNNGV.

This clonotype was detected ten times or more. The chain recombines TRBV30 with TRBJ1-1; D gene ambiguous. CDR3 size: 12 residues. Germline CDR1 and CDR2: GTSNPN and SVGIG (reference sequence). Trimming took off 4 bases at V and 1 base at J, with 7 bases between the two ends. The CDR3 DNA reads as TGTGCCTGGAAAAGGGAGAACACTGAAGCTTTCTTT. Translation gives CAWKRENTEAFF. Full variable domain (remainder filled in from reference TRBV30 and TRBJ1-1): SQTIHQWPATLVQPVGSPLSLECTVEGTSNPNLYWYRQAAGRGLQLLFYSVGIGQISSEVPQNLSASRPQDRQFILSSKKLLLSDSGFYLCAWKRENTEAFFGQGTRLTVV.

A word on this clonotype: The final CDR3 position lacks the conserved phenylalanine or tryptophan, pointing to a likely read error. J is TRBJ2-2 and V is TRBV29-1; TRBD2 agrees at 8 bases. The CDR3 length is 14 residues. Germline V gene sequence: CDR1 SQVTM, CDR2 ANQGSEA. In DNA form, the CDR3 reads TGCGGCGTTGAGCGGGGGTCCAACACCGGGGAGCTGTTTTCT. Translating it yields CGVERGSNTGELFS.

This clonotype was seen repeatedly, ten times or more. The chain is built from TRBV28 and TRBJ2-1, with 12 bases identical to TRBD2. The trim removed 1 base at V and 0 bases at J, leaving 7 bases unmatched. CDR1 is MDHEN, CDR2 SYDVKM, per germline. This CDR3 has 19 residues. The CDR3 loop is CASSLSTRTSGVSYNEQFF. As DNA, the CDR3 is TGTGCCAGCAGTTTATCCACCCGGACTAGCGGGGTCTCCTACAATGAGCAGTTCTTC.

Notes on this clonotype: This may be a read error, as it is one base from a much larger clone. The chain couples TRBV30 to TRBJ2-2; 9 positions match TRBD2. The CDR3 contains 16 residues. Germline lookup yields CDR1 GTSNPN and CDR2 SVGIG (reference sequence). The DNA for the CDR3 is TGTGCCTGGAGTCGGCTAGCGGGACTCGATGCCGGGGAGCCGTTTTTT. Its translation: CAWSRLAGLDAGEPFF.

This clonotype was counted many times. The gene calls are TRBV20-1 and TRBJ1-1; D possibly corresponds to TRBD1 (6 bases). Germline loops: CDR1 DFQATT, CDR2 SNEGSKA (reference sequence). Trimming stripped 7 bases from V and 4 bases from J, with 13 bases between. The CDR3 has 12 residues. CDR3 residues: CSERGRATEAFF. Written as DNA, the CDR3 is TGCAGTGAGCGGGGGCGGGCCACTGAAGCTTTCTTT.

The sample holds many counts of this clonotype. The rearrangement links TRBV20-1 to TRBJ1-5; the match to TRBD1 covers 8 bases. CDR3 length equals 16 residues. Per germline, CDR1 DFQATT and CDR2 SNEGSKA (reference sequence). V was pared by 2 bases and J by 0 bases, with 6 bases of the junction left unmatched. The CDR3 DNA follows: TGCAGTGCTAGAACCCCAGGGACAGGTAGCAATCAGCCCCAGCATTTT. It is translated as CSARTPGTGSNQPQHF.

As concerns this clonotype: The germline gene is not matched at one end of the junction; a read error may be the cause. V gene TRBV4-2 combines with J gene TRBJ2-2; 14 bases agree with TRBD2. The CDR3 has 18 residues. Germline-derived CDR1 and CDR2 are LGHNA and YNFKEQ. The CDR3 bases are TGTGCCGGCAGCCTAGAGGGACTAGCGGGGGCGAACACCGGGGAGTTGTTTTTT. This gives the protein CAGSLEGLAGANTGELFF.

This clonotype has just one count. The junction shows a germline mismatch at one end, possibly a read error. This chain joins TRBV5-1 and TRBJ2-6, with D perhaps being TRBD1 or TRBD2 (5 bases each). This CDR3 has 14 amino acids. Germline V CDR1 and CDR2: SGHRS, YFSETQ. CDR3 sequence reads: CASSLRAGANVRTF. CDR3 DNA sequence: TGCGCCAGCAGCTTAAGGGCCGGGGCCAACGTCCGGACTTTC.

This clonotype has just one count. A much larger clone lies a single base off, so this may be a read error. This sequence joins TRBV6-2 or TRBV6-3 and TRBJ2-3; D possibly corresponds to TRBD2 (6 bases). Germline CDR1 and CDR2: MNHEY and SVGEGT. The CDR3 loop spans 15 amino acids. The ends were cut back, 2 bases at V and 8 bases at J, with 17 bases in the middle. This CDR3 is CASSYAKLARVTQYF. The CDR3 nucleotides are TGTGCCAGCAGTTACGCTAAGCTAGCGAGAGTTACGCAGTATTTT.